What follows are 27 T cell receptor beta chains derived from one specimen sequenced in a study of neurological immune-mediated disorders. TCRdb re-analysed the 5' RACE reads in MiXCR, keeping a single row per CDR3 protein. The data contain 50,000 or so distinct CDR3 sequences, about 3.7% of them singletons. Sequenced sample: PBMCs. These receptor sequences come from a man aged 35 to 55 with multiple sclerosis.

This clonotype was counted at least ten times. The chain couples TRBV5-1 to TRBJ1-2; D gene unclear. The V gene lost 4 bases and the J gene lost 0 bases, with 19 bases spanning the gap. Germline V gives CDR1 SGHRS, CDR2 YFSETQ. CDR3 length: 17 residues. The DNA for the CDR3 is TGCGCCAGCAGCCCCGACACTGACAACTACGCTAACTATGGCTACACCTTC. Amino acid sequence: CASSPDTDNYANYGYTF.

This clonotype was detected many times. The genes are TRBV7-2 and TRBJ2-5, with D perhaps being TRBD1 or TRBD2 (5 bases each). V was cut by 5 bases and J by 2 bases, with 15 bases left in between. The CDR3 extends over 15 amino acids. CDR1 is SGHTA, CDR2 FQGNSA, per germline. The CDR3 sequence is CASSPQTGPQETQYF. The DNA for the CDR3 is TGTGCCAGCAGCCCGCAAACGGGACCACAAGAGACCCAGTACTTC.

Ten or more counts support this clonotype. This chain joins TRBV20-1 and TRBJ1-5; no clear D. There are 14 residues in the CDR3. Germline CDR1 and CDR2: DFQATT and SNEGSKA (reference sequence). The germline V and J ends were trimmed by 3 bases and 2 bases, with 11 bases remaining between them. The CDR3 sequence: CSASESSGNQPQHF. DNA of the CDR3: TGCAGTGCTAGCGAAAGTAGTGGCAATCAGCCCCAGCATTTT.

The sample holds a few counts of this clonotype. The junction shows a germline mismatch at one end, possibly a read error. The rearrangement uses TRBV12-3 or TRBV12-4 and TRBJ1-5; no firm D call. There are 13 residues in the CDR3. The CDR3 sequence is CASSLARDQPQNF. The CDR3 DNA is TGTGCCAGCAGTTTAGCGAGGGATCAGCCCCAGAATTTT.

This clonotype was observed many times. The rearrangement uses TRBV20-1 and TRBJ2-7; TRBD2 aligns across 11 bases. J gave up 4 bases and V 2 bases, and 7 bases lay outside the gene matches. The CDR3 spans 15 residues. From germline, CDR1 is DFQATT and CDR2 SNEGSKA (reference sequence). The CDR3 is CSARKLAGATYEQYF. The CDR3 DNA sequence: TGCAGTGCTAGAAAACTAGCGGGGGCTACATACGAGCAGTACTTC.

The chain combines TRBV10-2 with TRBJ2-2; possibly TRBD2 for D (5 bases). The CDR3 loop spans 14 amino acids. V was cut by 9 bases and J by 5 bases, with 16 bases left in between. Looked up from germline, CDR1 is WSHSY and CDR2 is SAAADI. CDR3 sequence reads: CARGSSSGTGELFF. DNA of the CDR3: TGCGCCAGGGGCTCCTCGTCGGGAACCGGGGAGCTGTTTTTT.

This clonotype was detected many times. The chain uses TRBV9 and TRBJ2-1, with TRBD1 matching over 7 bases. Germline CDR1 and CDR2: SGDLS and YYNGEE. V trimming: 3 bases; J trimming: 14 bases; junction bases outside the gene matches: 5. CDR3 size: 11 residues. The CDR3 DNA follows: TGTGCCAGCAGCGACACAGGGGCCAAGTTCTTC. It translates to CASSDTGAKFF.

This clonotype was seen only a few times. At one boundary the junction diverges from the germline segment, which might be a read error. V gene TRBV12-3 or TRBV12-4 combines with J gene TRBJ1-5, with 7 bases aligning to TRBD1. This CDR3 spans 13 amino acids. CDR3: CASSPDRVQPQNF. The CDR3 nucleotides are TGTGCCAGCAGCCCCGACAGGGTTCAGCCCCAGAATTTT.

Ten or more counts support this clonotype. CDR3 protein: CASSLQASNTEAFF. CDR3 nucleotides: TGTGCCAGCAGCTTGCAGGCTAGCAACACTGAAGCTTTCTTT. The chain uses TRBV5-5 and TRBJ1-1; D call uncertain. V dropped 1 base and J dropped 2 bases, with 9 bases sitting between them. CDR3 length equals 14 residues. The V gene's germline CDR1 is SGHKS and CDR2 YYEKEE (reference sequence). The full variable domain, completed using reference TRBV5-5 and TRBJ1-1, is DAGVTQSPTHLIKTRGQQVTLRCSPISGHKSVSWYQQVLGQGPQFIFQYYEKEERGRGNFPDRFSARQFPNYSSELNVNALLLGDSALYLCASSLQASNTEAFFGQGTRLTVV.

This clonotype showed up many times. This chain uses TRBV3-1 with TRBJ2-6; the match to TRBD1 covers 9 bases. The germline gives CDR1 LGHDT, CDR2 YNNKEL (reference sequence). V trimming: 4 bases; J trimming: 4 bases; junction bases outside the gene matches: 11. There are 18 residues in the CDR3. CDR3 nucleotide sequence: TGTGCCAGCAGCCGGAACCTCGGACAGGGGCACGGGGCCAACGTCCTGACTTTC. Its protein is CASSRNLGQGHGANVLTF.

Many counts were recorded for this clonotype. The J gene is TRBJ2-7, the V gene TRBV20-1; D might be TRBD2 (7 bases). V shed 2 bases and J shed 2 bases, with 19 bases lying between them. The germline V gene has CDR1 DFQATT and CDR2 SNEGSKA (reference sequence). This CDR3 spans 16 amino acids. CDR3 protein: CSARSIEGGNTYEQYF. The CDR3, as DNA: TGCAGTGCTAGATCAATCGAGGGGGGGAATACCTACGAGCAGTACTTC.

This clonotype was observed a few times. This chain joins TRBV10-3 and TRBJ2-3, with 11 positions matching TRBD2. CDR1 and CDR2 (germline): ENHRY, SYGVKD. V shed 7 bases, J shed 5 bases, and the junction held 11 bases outside the gene matches. The CDR3 consists of 16 residues. The CDR3 bases are TGTGCCATCAAGGACGGATCTAGCGGGGGGCTAGATACGCAGTATTTT. Translation gives CAIKDGSSGGLDTQYF.

This clonotype was counted at least ten times. One junction end does not reproduce the germline sequence, and a read error may be involved. This chain links TRBV2 with TRBJ1-5; D gene uncertain. Germline values: CDR1 SNHLY, CDR2 FYNNEI. This CDR3 spans 15 amino acids. The CDR3 sequence is CASSEARSSNQPQNF. For the CDR3, the DNA is TGTGCCAGCAGTGAAGCGCGGTCGTCAAATCAGCCCCAGAATTTT.

This clonotype was recorded at least ten times. V gene TRBV10-3 combines with J gene TRBJ2-2; weak D call: TRBD1 (6 bases). V was clipped by 0 bases and J by 0 bases, with 8 bases between them. Germline V gene data show CDR1 as ENHRY and CDR2 as SYGVKD. There are 16 residues in the CDR3. The chain's CDR3 is CAISESGGPNTGELFF. The CDR3 nucleotides are TGTGCCATCAGTGAGTCTGGGGGCCCGAACACCGGGGAGCTGTTTTTT.

Ten or more counts support this clonotype. V gene TRBV4-1 combines with J gene TRBJ2-7; D is unclear. Germline values: CDR1 MGHRA, CDR2 YSYEKL. Trimming took off 3 bases at V and 4 bases at J, with 16 bases between the two ends. The CDR3 is 15 amino acids. CDR3 DNA sequence: TGCGCCAGCAGCCAGACGATTGACCACCTATACGAGCAGTACTTC. It translates to CASSQTIDHLYEQYF.

This clonotype was observed at least ten times. The chain couples TRBV5-1 to TRBJ2-1; D might be TRBD2 (5 bases). The germline CDR1 and CDR2 sequences are SGHRS and YFSETQ. CDR3 size: 17 residues. Trimming pared 0 bases from V and 7 bases from J, leaving 20 bases between. The CDR3 region is CASSLGQPGVIGNEQFF. Written as DNA, the CDR3 is TGCGCCAGCAGCTTGGGTCAACCCGGGGTAATAGGGAATGAGCAGTTCTTC.

This clonotype was counted ten times or more. The chain combines TRBV5-1 with TRBJ1-4; unclear D gene. The germline CDR1 and CDR2 sequences are SGHRS and YFSETQ. This CDR3 region has 14 residues. With 5 bases removed from V and 8 bases from J, the gap between germline ends came to 16 bases. CDR3 in amino acids: CASSDSLSVEKLFF. In DNA form, the CDR3 reads TGCGCCAGCAGTGATTCTCTTAGTGTCGAAAAACTGTTTTTT.

Many counts were recorded for this clonotype. The genes are TRBV14 and TRBJ2-5; D remains ambiguous. The V and J ends lost 3 bases and 5 bases respectively, with 7 bases between them. This CDR3 has 12 residues. CDR1 SGHDN and CDR2 FVKESK come from the germline V gene. For the CDR3, the DNA is TGTGCCAGCAGCCAGTCAAGGGAGACCCAGTACTTC. This codes for CASSQSRETQYF.

This clonotype was seen repeatedly, ten times or more. The V call is TRBV2, the J call TRBJ2-5, with a possible D match to TRBD1 (5 bases). The CDR3 totals 14 residues. V was clipped by 7 bases and J by 2 bases, with 14 bases between them. Germline V CDR1 and CDR2: SNHLY, FYNNEI. CDR3 protein: CASTVGRTQETQYF. The CDR3, as DNA: TGTGCCAGCACGGTAGGAAGGACACAAGAGACCCAGTACTTC. The variable domain in full, completed from reference TRBV2 and TRBJ2-5, reads EPEVTQTPSHQVTQMGQEVILRCVPISNHLYFYWYRQILGQKVEFLVSFYNNEISEKSEIFDDQFSVERPDGSNFTLKIRSTKLEDSAMYFCASTVGRTQETQYFGPGTRLLVL.

There are many counts of this clonotype. The rearrangement joins TRBV6-5 to TRBJ2-3, with D possibly being TRBD2 (5 bases). Germline values: CDR1 MNHEY, CDR2 SVGAGI. The CDR3 is made up of 15 amino acids. V was pared by 5 bases and J by 1 base, with 13 bases between. This chain's CDR3 is CASSRSSEGTDTQYF. CDR3 DNA: TGTGCCAGCAGTAGGAGTAGCGAGGGCACAGATACGCAGTATTTT.

This clonotype was observed at least ten times. This chain links TRBV6-5 with TRBJ2-7; 8 bases line up with TRBD1. Germline V gene data show CDR1 as MNHEY and CDR2 as SVGAGI. CDR3 size: 12 residues. Losses at the gene ends were 8 bases for V and 3 bases for J; bases not matched to a gene: 3. The CDR3 sequence: CASGGQGYEQYF. The CDR3 DNA is TGTGCCAGCGGCGGACAGGGCTACGAGCAGTACTTC.

This clonotype was seen ten or more times. The chain is built from TRBV7-8 and TRBJ2-5, with TRBD2 identical over 12 bases. This CDR3 is built from 15 residues. The J segment lost 3 bases and the V segment lost 4 bases, leaving 3 bases of the junction unmatched. Germline CDR1 and CDR2: SGHVS and FQNEAQ. CDR3 amino acids: CASSSWTSGEETQYF. The DNA for the CDR3 is TGTGCCAGCAGCTCATGGACTAGCGGGGAAGAGACCCAGTACTTC.

This clonotype was observed many times. V and J are TRBV2 and TRBJ2-5; 7 bases map to TRBD1. The J segment lost 4 bases and the V segment lost 6 bases, leaving 5 bases of the junction unmatched. Per germline, CDR1 SNHLY and CDR2 FYNNEI. CDR3 length equals 13 residues. The CDR3 protein is CASRSTGLETQYF. The CDR3 nucleotides read TGTGCCAGCAGATCGACAGGGTTAGAGACCCAGTACTTC.

This clonotype has ten or more counts. V usage is TRBV6-5 and J usage is TRBJ1-2, with TRBD1 matching over 7 bases. V lost 1 base and J lost 8; bases outside the gene matches: 10. The length of the CDR3 is 15 residues. CDR1 is MNHEY and CDR2 is SVGAGI in the germline V gene. Here the CDR3 DNA reads TGTGCCAGCAGTTACTTCCAAACAGGGGTGGAAGGCTACACCTTC. This codes for CASSYFQTGVEGYTF.

This clonotype appeared many times. V usage is TRBV21-1 and J usage is TRBJ2-1; TRBD1 is the table's D call, not checked against the DNA. TRBV21-1 corresponds to a pseudogene. CDR3 size: 15 residues. The CDR3 protein is CASSSEGGRYNEQFF. Here the CDR3 DNA reads TGTGCCAGCAGCTCCGAGGGGGGGCGGTACAATGAGCAGTTCTTC.

This clonotype was seen ten or more times. The J gene is TRBJ2-3, the V gene TRBV24-1; the D gene is possibly TRBD2 (6 bases). The germline CDR1 and CDR2 sequences are KGHDR and SFDVKD. The V gene lost 0 bases and the J gene lost 1 base, with 10 bases spanning the gap. The CDR3 contains 16 residues. The CDR3 sequence is CATSDLRGLGTDTQYF. CDR3 DNA: TGTGCCACCAGTGATTTGCGGGGGTTGGGCACAGATACGCAGTATTTT.

This clonotype has ten or more counts. The junction shows a germline mismatch at one end, possibly a read error. The rearrangement joins TRBV6-5 to TRBJ1-5; unclear D gene. CDR3 size: 15 residues. Germline CDR1 reads MNHEY; CDR2 reads SVGAGI. The CDR3 protein is CASSYSRESNQPQNF. DNA of the CDR3: TGTGCCAGCAGTTACTCTCGGGAGAGCAATCAGCCCCAGAATTTT.